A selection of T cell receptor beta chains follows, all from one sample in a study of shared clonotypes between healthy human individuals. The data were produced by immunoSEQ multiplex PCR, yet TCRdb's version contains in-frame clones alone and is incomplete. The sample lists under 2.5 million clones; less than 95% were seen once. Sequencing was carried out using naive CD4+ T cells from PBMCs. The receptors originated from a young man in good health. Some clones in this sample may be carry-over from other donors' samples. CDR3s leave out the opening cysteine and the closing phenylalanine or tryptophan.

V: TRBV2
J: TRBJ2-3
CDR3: ASTRLAGDSSTDTQY

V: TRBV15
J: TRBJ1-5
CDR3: ATSRGQPSSPQH

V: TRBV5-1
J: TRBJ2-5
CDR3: ASSLAGTETQY

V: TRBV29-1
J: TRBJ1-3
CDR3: SVATGTNSGNTIY

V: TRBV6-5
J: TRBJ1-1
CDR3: ASTSVGGRGAF

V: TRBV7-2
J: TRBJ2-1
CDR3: ASSPGLAGRF

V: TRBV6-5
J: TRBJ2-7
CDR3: ASSPGGTGVFEQY

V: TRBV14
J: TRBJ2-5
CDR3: ASSQVGPGETQY

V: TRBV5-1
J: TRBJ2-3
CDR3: ASSLVGGADTQY

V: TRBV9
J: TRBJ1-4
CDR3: ASSADRQNEKLF

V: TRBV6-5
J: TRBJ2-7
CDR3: ASSSHGRISYEQY

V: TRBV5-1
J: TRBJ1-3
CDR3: ASSDPTGPHGTIY

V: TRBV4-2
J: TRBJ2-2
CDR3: ASSQPRLAGGPVTGELF

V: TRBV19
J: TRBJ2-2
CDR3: ASGNGRANTGELF

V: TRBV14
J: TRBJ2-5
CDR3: ASSQYQETQY

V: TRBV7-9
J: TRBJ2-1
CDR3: ASSLAYLAGGPDEQF

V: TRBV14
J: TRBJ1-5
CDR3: ASSQALNQPQH

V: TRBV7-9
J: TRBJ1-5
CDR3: ASSLSGGNQPQH

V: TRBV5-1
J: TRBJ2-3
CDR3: ASSFQGLAGGSDTQY

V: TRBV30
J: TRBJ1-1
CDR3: AWSGGMNTEAF

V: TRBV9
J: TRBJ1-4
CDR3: ASRNRGGSGNEKLF

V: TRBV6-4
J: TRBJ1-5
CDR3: ASSEWAGHNQPQH

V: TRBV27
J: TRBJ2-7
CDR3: ASSPRDRGLGTL

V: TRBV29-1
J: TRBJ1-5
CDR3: SVGQGINQPQH

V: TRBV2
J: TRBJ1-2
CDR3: ASILGLPSSYGYT

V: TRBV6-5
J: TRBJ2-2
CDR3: ATASGGVGTGELF

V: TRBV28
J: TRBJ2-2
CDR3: ASSFLMENTGELF

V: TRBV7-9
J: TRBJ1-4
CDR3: ASSLRQGEKLF

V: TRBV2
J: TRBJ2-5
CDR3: ASSELGGETQY

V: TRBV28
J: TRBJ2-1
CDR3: ASSSAGGSYNEQF

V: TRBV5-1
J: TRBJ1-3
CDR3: ASSLAVLGAGNTIY

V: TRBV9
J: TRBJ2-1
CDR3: ASSPLMDEQF

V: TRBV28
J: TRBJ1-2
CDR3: ASSWTGYGYT

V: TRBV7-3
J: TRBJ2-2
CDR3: ASSPEAGTNTGELF

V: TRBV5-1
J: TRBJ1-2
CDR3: ASSLSGTGDYGYT

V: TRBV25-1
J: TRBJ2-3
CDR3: ASSEGKGGFTDTQY

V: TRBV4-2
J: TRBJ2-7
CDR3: ASRTRTGGPYEQY

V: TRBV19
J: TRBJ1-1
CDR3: ASSKRENTEAF

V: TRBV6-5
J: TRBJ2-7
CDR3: ASKKDRNYEQY

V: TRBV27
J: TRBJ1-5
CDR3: ASSLIGGRVKH

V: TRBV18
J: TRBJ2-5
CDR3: ASTTPPAGGTETQY

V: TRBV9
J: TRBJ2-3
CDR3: ASSDGVDTQY

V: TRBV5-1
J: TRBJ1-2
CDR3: ASSLYVRGTGLNYGYT

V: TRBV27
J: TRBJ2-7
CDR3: ASSLSALAGTYEQY

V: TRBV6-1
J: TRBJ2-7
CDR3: ASTSGLAGAYEQY

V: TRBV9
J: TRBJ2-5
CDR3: ASSVGTAQETQY

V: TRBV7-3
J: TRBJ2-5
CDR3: ASSFLPGGKTSGSWETQY

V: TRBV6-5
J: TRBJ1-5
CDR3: ASSLDSNQPQH

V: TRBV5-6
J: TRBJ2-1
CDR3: ASSLGTKADEQF

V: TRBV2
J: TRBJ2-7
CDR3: ASTVGSRGPYEQY

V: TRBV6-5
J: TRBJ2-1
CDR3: ASAGQRRGGQF

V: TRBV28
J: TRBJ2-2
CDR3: ASSLGAVHRVGELF

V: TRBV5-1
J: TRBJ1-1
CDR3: ASSWTGDDTEAF